The next 32 T cell receptor beta chains were all read from a single sample in a study of resident and recirculating memory T cells in vitiligo. Libraries were prepared by immunoSEQ multiplex PCR; TCRdb keeps only in-frame clonotypes and omits some of them. The table includes around 38,000 clones, around nine tenths detected once. Sequences were obtained from blood. The receptors were sampled from a male donor with vitiligo.

The chain joins TRBV19 to TRBJ2-3, with D possibly being TRBD2 (5 bases). The CDR3 contains 15 residues. Deletions cut 1 base from V and 4 bases from J, with 12 bases between. The germline CDR1 and CDR2 sequences are LNHDA and SQIVND (reference sequence). CDR3 amino acids: CASSIGGRVADTQYF. The CDR3 DNA follows: TGTGCCAGTAGTATAGGAGGGAGAGTCGCAGATACGCAGTATTTT.

The CDR3, as DNA: TGCGCCAGCAGCCAAGATGGCTCGGGAGCATACAATGAGCAGTTCTTC. This sequence encodes CASSQDGSGAYNEQFF. The chain recombines TRBV4-3 with TRBJ2-1; D might be TRBD2 (6 bases). The germline gives CDR1 LGHNA, CDR2 YSLEER. The V and J ends lost 0 bases and 4 bases respectively, with 13 bases between them. The CDR3 covers 16 residues.

The chain carries TRBV11-2 and TRBJ1-2, with TRBD1 as a possible D gene (5 bases). CDR1 SGHAT and CDR2 FQNNGV come from the germline V gene. V was shortened by 5 bases and J by 4 bases, with 17 bases between the two germline ends. This CDR3 contains 15 residues. The CDR3 spells CASSPSAGISYGYTF. CDR3 nucleotide sequence: TGTGCCAGCAGCCCTAGCGCAGGGATTAGCTATGGCTACACCTTC.

This chain links TRBV19 with TRBJ2-3, with 15 positions matching TRBD2. With 5 bases clipped from V and 10 bases from J, the junction kept 7 bases outside the gene matches. Per the germline V gene, CDR1 is LNHDA and CDR2 is SQIVND (reference sequence). The CDR3 is made up of 15 amino acids. In DNA, the CDR3 is TGTGCCAGTAGTGGTCGGACTAGCGGGGGGGCCGCGCAGTATTTT. Its protein is CASSGRTSGGAAQYF.

This chain connects TRBV4-2 to TRBJ1-1, with TRBD1 matching 11 bases. This CDR3 is built from 16 residues. Trimming removed 4 bases from V and 1 base from J; junction bases left unmatched: 5. CDR1 and CDR2 (germline): LGHNA, YNFKEQ. The DNA of the CDR3 is TGTGCCAGCAGCCGATGGACAGGGGGCAGGAACACTGAAGCTTTCTTT. Translation: CASSRWTGGRNTEAFF.

The V gene is TRBV19, the J gene TRBJ1-1; no clear D gene. This CDR3 is 13 amino acids long. V shed 11 bases and J shed 4 bases, with 17 bases lying between them. Germline V gene data show CDR1 as LNHDA and CDR2 as SQIVND (reference sequence). The CDR3 region is CAARDTLGTEAFF. CDR3 in DNA: TGTGCCGCCAGAGACACGCTCGGCACTGAAGCTTTCTTT.

The chain couples TRBV5-1 to TRBJ2-3; D might be TRBD1 (5 bases). Germline-derived CDR1 and CDR2 are SGHRS and YFSETQ. Trimming left V 5 bases short and J 3 bases short, with 16 bases between. This CDR3 contains 15 residues. CDR3 amino acids: CASSRLGLGTDTQYF. In nucleotides, the CDR3 is TGCGCCAGCAGTAGATTGGGGCTAGGGACAGATACGCAGTATTTT. The entire variable domain, with the rest obtained from reference TRBV5-1 and TRBJ2-3, is as follows: KAGVTQTPRYLIKTRGQQVTLSCSPISGHRSVSWYQQTPGQGLQFLFEYFSETQRNKGNFPGRFSGRQFSNSRSEMNVSTLELGDSALYLCASSRLGLGTDTQYFGPGTRLTVL.

The V and J genes are TRBV7-2 and TRBJ1-2; 9 nucleotides align to TRBD1. The CDR3 contains 13 residues. CDR1 is SGHTA, CDR2 FQGNSA, per germline. V was pared by 4 bases and J by 6 bases, with 3 bases of the junction left unmatched. CDR3 protein: CASSYTGGHGYTF. DNA for the CDR3: TGTGCCAGCAGCTACACAGGGGGCCATGGCTACACCTTC.

The rearrangement links TRBV7-2 to TRBJ1-2, with a weak D call TRBD1 (5 bases). Trimming shortened V by 2 bases and J by 6 bases, and 13 bases separated the two germline ends. The germline V gene has CDR1 SGHTA and CDR2 FQGNSA. This CDR3 contains 14 residues. CDR3 amino acids: CASSLSTGQNGYTF. The CDR3, as DNA: TGTGCCAGCAGCTTATCTACAGGACAAAATGGCTACACCTTC.

The J gene is TRBJ1-2, the V gene TRBV9, with a weak D call TRBD1 (6 bases). The CDR3 is made up of 16 amino acids. V was clipped by 1 base and J by 6 bases, with 19 bases between them. Germline assignment: CDR1 SGDLS and CDR2 YYNGEE. Here the CDR3 reads CASSVSLGGPAHGYTF. For the CDR3, the DNA is TGTGCCAGCAGCGTAAGCCTGGGGGGGCCCGCACATGGCTACACCTTC.

This chain joins TRBV5-1 and TRBJ2-1, with TRBD1 matching 11 bases. Germline lookup yields CDR1 SGHRS and CDR2 YFSETQ. V trimming: 3 bases; J trimming: 6 bases; junction bases outside the gene matches: 5. The CDR3 covers 15 residues. The CDR3 bases are TGCGCCAGCAGCTCCGGGACAGGGGGTAGCAATGAGCAGTTCTTC. It is translated as CASSSGTGGSNEQFF.

The chain joins TRBV4-2 to TRBJ1-1, with D unresolved. The germline V gene has CDR1 LGHNA and CDR2 YNFKEQ. This CDR3 is built from 15 residues. The V end was cut by 4 bases, the J end by 5 bases, with 17 bases between. The CDR3 loop reads CASSRSDRELTEAFF. In nucleotides, the CDR3 is TGTGCCAGCAGCCGCTCCGATAGGGAGTTGACTGAAGCTTTCTTT.

This rearrangement joins TRBV27 to TRBJ2-1, with a possible D match to TRBD2 (6 bases). The V gene lost 7 bases and the J gene lost 2 bases, with 12 bases spanning the gap. The CDR3 contains 14 residues. Per the germline V gene, CDR1 is MNHEY and CDR2 is SMNVEV (reference sequence). CDR3 loop: CASITTSTYNEQFF. Written as DNA, the CDR3 is TGTGCCAGCATCACCACTAGCACCTACAATGAGCAGTTCTTC.

Only one count was recorded for this clone. The rearrangement uses TRBV7-6 and TRBJ2-3; 8 nucleotides align to TRBD2. Trimming at V came to 2 bases and at J to 3 bases, leaving 4 bases not matched to a gene. The CDR3 is made up of 15 amino acids. Germline V gives CDR1 SGHVS, CDR2 FNYEAQ. The CDR3, as DNA: TGTGCCAGCAGCTTAACCCGGGGGGGAACAGATACGCAGTATTTT. Translating gives CASSLTRGGTDTQYF. Supplemented by reference TRBV7-6 and TRBJ2-3, the full variable domain reads GAGVSQSPRYKVTKRGQDVALRCDPISGHVSLYWYRQALGQGPEFLTYFNYEAQQDKSGLPNDRFSAERPEGSISTLTIQRTEQRDSAMYRCASSLTRGGTDTQYFGPGTRLTVL.

The rearrangement uses TRBV7-8 and TRBJ2-2, with TRBD1 identical over 9 bases. Trimming removed 5 bases from V and 6 bases from J; junction bases left unmatched: 4. This CDR3 has 14 amino acids. The germline V gene encodes CDR1 SGHVS and CDR2 FQNEAQ. The CDR3 here is CASSGQGTAGELFF. The CDR3 DNA sequence: TGTGCCAGCAGCGGACAGGGGACGGCCGGGGAGCTGTTTTTT.

This sequence joins TRBV18 and TRBJ2-7; 8 bases fit TRBD2. Germline assignment: CDR1 KGHSH and CDR2 LQKENI. The CDR3 sequence is 15 residues long. The V gene end was trimmed by 6 bases and the J gene end by 2 bases; junction bases not matched to a gene: 9. In nucleotides, the CDR3 is TGTGCCAGCTCCCCCCCGGGGGGGAAGACCTACGAGCAGTACTTC. It translates to CASSPPGGKTYEQYF.

This clone has only one observation. The chain uses TRBV19 and TRBJ1-5; D gene ambiguous. The CDR3 runs to 13 residues. V was shortened by 5 bases and J by 3 bases, with 8 bases between the two germline ends. Looked up from germline, CDR1 is LNHDA and CDR2 is SQIVND (reference sequence). CDR3 sequence: CASSGQANQPQHF. DNA of the CDR3: TGTGCCAGTAGTGGGCAGGCCAATCAGCCCCAGCATTTT.

This chain uses TRBV30 with TRBJ1-2; perhaps TRBD1 as D (6 bases). The germline V gene has CDR1 GTSNPN and CDR2 SVGIG (reference sequence). The CDR3 totals 13 residues. The V end lost 1 base, the J end lost 4 bases, and 10 bases lay between the germline ends. The CDR3 reads CAWSGQDPYGYTF. The CDR3 region has the DNA TGTGCCTGGAGTGGACAGGACCCCTATGGCTACACCTTC.

The DNA of the CDR3 is TGCGCCAGCAGCCAAGAAGATAGCGGGGCAGATACGCAGTATTTT. Residues: CASSQEDSGADTQYF. The chain uses TRBV4-3 and TRBJ2-3, with 8 positions matching TRBD2. CDR1 and CDR2 (germline): LGHNA, YSLEER. This CDR3 spans 15 amino acids. After removal of 0 bases from V and 4 bases from J, the junction contained 3 bases not matched to a gene.

The V and J genes are TRBV18 and TRBJ2-5, with TRBD1 matching over 9 bases. CDR1 is KGHSH, CDR2 LQKENI, per germline. After removal of 3 bases from V and 5 bases from J, the junction contained 13 bases not matched to a gene. The CDR3 contains 17 residues. DNA for the CDR3: TGTGCCAGCTCACCGGTCAGTCAACAGGGGGCTATGGAGACCCAGTACTTC. Its translation: CASSPVSQQGAMETQYF. Together with reference TRBV18 and TRBJ2-5, the CDR3 gives the full variable domain: NAGVMQNPRHLVRRRGQEARLRCSPMKGHSHVYWYRQLPEEGLKFMVYLQKENIIDESGMPKERFSAEFPKEGPSILRIQQVVRGDSAAYFCASSPVSQQGAMETQYFGPGTRLLVL.

This clone is a singleton in its sample. The CDR3 reads CASSSDPGTGLGQTYEQYF. The CDR3 DNA sequence: TGTGCCAGCAGTTCAGACCCCGGGACAGGGTTGGGACAAACCTACGAGCAGTACTTC. The V call is TRBV7-9, the J call TRBJ2-7; 9 bases are shared with TRBD1. Germline CDR1 and CDR2: SEHNR and FQNEAQ (reference sequence). J lost 2 bases, V lost 6 bases, and 20 bases had no gene match. The CDR3 runs 19 residues.

V and J are TRBV30 and TRBJ2-7, with TRBD2 identical over 8 bases. The length of the CDR3 is 16 residues. Germline V gene lookup returns CDR1 GTSNPN and CDR2 SVGIG (reference sequence). The trim removed 2 bases at V and 0 bases at J, leaving 9 bases unmatched. CDR3 DNA sequence: TGTGCCTGGAGTACGATGGTAACTAGCGGCTCCTACGAGCAGTACTTC. The encoded protein is CAWSTMVTSGSYEQYF.

The rearrangement uses TRBV5-1 and TRBJ1-1, with D possibly TRBD1 on 5 matching bases. The CDR3 runs 13 residues. Germline V gives CDR1 SGHRS, CDR2 YFSETQ. The V and J ends lost 2 bases and 7 bases respectively, with 12 bases between them. DNA of the CDR3: TGCGCCAGCAGCTTAATAGACAGTGTTGAAGCTTTCTTT. It specifies CASSLIDSVEAFF.

This CDR3 reads CASSLGGVPNQPQHF. Written as DNA, the CDR3 is TGTGCCAGCAGCTTAGGGGGCGTGCCCAATCAGCCCCAGCATTTT. The rearrangement uses TRBV7-8 and TRBJ1-5, with TRBD1 as a possible D gene (5 bases). Trimming took off 1 base at V and 3 bases at J, with 10 bases between the two ends. CDR1 is SGHVS and CDR2 is FQNEAQ in the germline V gene. The CDR3 spans 15 residues.

The CDR3 sequence is CASWGEGAHGAFF. The CDR3, as DNA: TGTGCCAGTTGGGGAGAGGGGGCGCATGGAGCTTTCTTT. The genes are TRBV2 and TRBJ1-1, with 7 bases that match TRBD1. Per the germline V gene, CDR1 is SNHLY and CDR2 is FYNNEI. This CDR3 has 13 residues. Trimming removed 9 bases from V and 10 bases from J; junction bases left unmatched: 14.

The chain employs TRBV7-2 and TRBJ1-5; unclear D gene. Germline-derived CDR1 and CDR2 are SGHTA and FQGNSA. This CDR3 has 15 amino acids. Trimming left V 1 base short and J 3 bases short, with 10 bases between. The CDR3 region is CASSLVGQHNQPQHF. The DNA of the CDR3 is TGTGCCAGCAGCTTAGTGGGCCAGCACAATCAGCCCCAGCATTTT. The full variable domain, in which reference TRBV7-2 and TRBJ1-5 provide the parts outside the CDR3, is GAGVSQSPSNKVTEKGKDVELRCDPISGHTALYWYRQSLGQGLEFLIYFQGNSAPDKSGLPSDRFSAERTGGSVSTLTIQRTQQEDSAVYLCASSLVGQHNQPQHFGDGTRLSIL.

The chain has TRBV18 and TRBJ2-5, with D possibly TRBD2 on 5 matching bases. The CDR3 consists of 14 residues. CDR1 and CDR2 from the germline V gene are KGHSH and LQKENI. V lost 5 bases, J lost 7 bases, and 17 bases lay in between. The CDR3 region is CASSSAGEIGTQYF. CDR3 nucleotide sequence: TGTGCCAGCTCAAGCGCCGGGGAAATAGGGACCCAGTACTTC. The entire variable domain, with the rest obtained from reference TRBV18 and TRBJ2-5, is as follows: NAGVMQNPRHLVRRRGQEARLRCSPMKGHSHVYWYRQLPEEGLKFMVYLQKENIIDESGMPKERFSAEFPKEGPSILRIQQVVRGDSAAYFCASSSAGEIGTQYFGPGTRLLVL.

The V and J genes are TRBV6-1 and TRBJ2-2; 8 bases fit TRBD1. The CDR3 extends over 16 amino acids. CDR1 and CDR2 from the germline V gene are MNHNS and SASEGT. J lost 6 bases, V lost 3 bases, and 9 bases had no gene match. For the CDR3, the DNA is TGTGCCAGCAGTGATTTGAGTCCAGGGGGCTCCGGGGAGCTGTTTTTT. Protein: CASSDLSPGGSGELFF.

The chain recombines TRBV7-2 with TRBJ1-1; D gene unclear. Germline CDR1 reads SGHTA; CDR2 reads FQGNSA. The length of the CDR3 is 15 residues. Between the trimmed V and J ends, which lost 3 bases and 2 bases, there was a span of 13 bases. CDR3 protein: CASSFSGVINTEAFF. As DNA, the CDR3 is TGTGCCAGCAGCTTCTCGGGAGTGATCAACACTGAAGCTTTCTTT.

This chain joins TRBV6-4 and TRBJ2-7; tentative D call: TRBD1 (6 bases). The CDR3 has 13 amino acids. The ends were cut back, 5 bases at V and 7 bases at J, with 15 bases in the middle. Germline CDR1 MRHNA, CDR2 SNTAGT. DNA of the CDR3: TGTGCCAGCAGTTCAGGGGAAGAGGGAGAGCAGTACTTC. This gives the protein CASSSGEEGEQYF.

The CDR3 coding sequence is TGCGCCAGCAGCCTAGGGACAGGGGGCGAGAACACCATATATTTT. Encoded protein: CASSLGTGGENTIYF. This chain joins TRBV4-3 and TRBJ1-3, with TRBD1 matching 12 bases. Germline V gene data show CDR1 as LGHNA and CDR2 as YSLEER. Unmatched junction bases numbered 5, after V lost 4 bases and J lost 7 bases. There are 15 residues in the CDR3.

The CDR3 nucleotides are TGTGCCAGTAGTCCCGGACTAGCGGCCTACGAGCAGTACTTC. Its protein is CASSPGLAAYEQYF. V usage is TRBV19 and J usage is TRBJ2-7; the match to TRBD2 covers 10 bases. V lost 5 bases and J lost 2; bases outside the gene matches: 3. Germline CDR1 is LNHDA and CDR2 is SQIVND (reference sequence). The length of the CDR3 is 14 residues.